A selection of T cell receptor beta chains follows, all from one sample in a study of T cell repertoires in cytomegalovirus infection. TCRdb redid the calling of the reads with MiXCR, one entry per CDR3 protein. The data hold about 480,000 distinct CDR3 sequences, with about 33% observed a single time. No antigen has been assigned to these receptors. The sequenced sample was cultured PBMCs, obtained from culture after CMV antigen stimulation. All receptors derive from a human donor in good health (CMV status not recorded). Some clones in this sample may be carry-over from other donors' samples. CDR3s include the opening cysteine and the closing phenylalanine or tryptophan. A D gene is named only where the DNA matches it firmly. Where a row states a size, it is once, few, many or the class of an expanded clone; other rows omit it.

d_call clone_size j_call v_call cdr3_nt cdr3_aa
TRBD1 NA TRBJ1-4 TRBV12-3/TRBV12-4 TGTGCCAGCAGAGCGACAGGGGCCTTCGGAAAACTGTTTTTT CASRATGAFGKLFF
TRBD1 few TRBJ1-1 TRBV12-3/TRBV12-4 TGTGCCAGCAGTCAGTGGGACAGGACCTCCACTGAAGCTTTCTTT CASSQWDRTSTEAFF
NA few TRBJ2-5 TRBV7-2 TGTGCCAGCAGCTTAGATCGCGGGGGCCTTGGAGAGACCCAGTACTTC CASSLDRGGLGETQYF
NA few TRBJ1-5 TRBV6-6 TGTGCCAGCAGTTACCCTAGAAGCAATCAGCCCCAGCATTTT CASSYPRSNQPQHF
NA NA TRBJ2-1 TRBV7-2 TGTGCCAGCAAATGGGACTCCACTAATGAGCAGTTCTTC CASKWDSTNEQFF
TRBD1 few TRBJ2-5 TRBV7-9 TGTGCCAGCAGCTTTGGGACAGGGGGGGTCCAAGAGACCCAGTACTTC CASSFGTGGVQETQYF
TRBD1 NA TRBJ2-5 TRBV10-3 TGTGCCATCAAGGGACAGGGTAACCAAGAGACCCAGTACTTC CAIKGQGNQETQYF
NA few TRBJ2-3 TRBV12-3/TRBV12-4 TGTGCCAGCAAAAGACCGGACTACCAGACAGATACGCAGTATTTT CASKRPDYQTDTQYF
NA NA TRBJ2-7 TRBV5-1 TGCGCCAGCAGCTTGGGGGGGACTGCACGACAGCAGTACTTC CASSLGGTARQQYF
TRBD1 NA TRBJ1-4 TRBV27 TGTGCCAGCAGTCCGCGACAGGGGATGGCTGAAAAACTGTTTTTT CASSPRQGMAEKLFF
TRBD2 NA TRBJ2-3 TRBV12-5 TGTGCTAGTGGTTTGGTAGCGGGAGGCACCACAAATACGCAGTATTTT CASGLVAGGTTNTQYF
TRBD2 few TRBJ2-5 TRBV7-8 TGTGCCAGCAGCAGCGGAACGGGAGGGCCCGGAGAGACCCAGTACTTC CASSSGTGGPGETQYF
NA NA TRBJ1-2 TRBV27 TGTGCCAGCAGTGCCAATAGGGACGGCAGCTCTACCTTC CASSANRDGSSTF
NA NA TRBJ1-1 TRBV10-2 TGCGCCAGCAGTGATGGCAGGCACTCGGTGTTGAACACTGAAGCTTTCTTT CASSDGRHSVLNTEAFF
TRBD1 many TRBJ1-1 TRBV20-1 TGCAGTGCTATTCGGACAGGGAGTCAGTTTGGGAACACTGAAGCTTTCTTT CSAIRTGSQFGNTEAFF
TRBD2 NA TRBJ2-3 TRBV6-5 TGTGCCAGCAGTTACTCGGGCGGGAGGGGGTTGGATACGCAGTATTTT CASSYSGGRGLDTQYF
TRBD1 NA TRBJ2-7 TRBV15 TGTGCCACCAGCAAAGGACAGGGCGTCGACGAGCAGTACTTC CATSKGQGVDEQYF
TRBD1 NA TRBJ1-1 TRBV11-2 TGTGCCAGCCGGTCAACGGACAGGGTGAACACTGAAGCTTTCTTT CASRSTDRVNTEAFF
NA few TRBJ2-2 TRBV10-3 TGTGCCACCAGGCAGGACATAGGGGATGCCGGGGAGCTGTTTTTT CATRQDIGDAGELFF
TRBD2 few TRBJ2-3 TRBV4-1 TGCGCCAGCAGCCCCCAAGTAGCGGGAGGTACAGATACGCAGTATTTT CASSPQVAGGTDTQYF
NA NA TRBJ1-3 TRBV7-2 TGTGCCAGCAGTACCCAGGTCCGGGACACCATATATTTT CASSTQVRDTIYF
NA NA TRBJ1-1 TRBV25-1 TGTGCCAGCAGTGAATCCGGGAAGGGCACTGAAGCTTTCTTT CASSESGKGTEAFF
NA NA TRBJ2-2 TRBV4-2 TGTGCCAGCAGCCCCGCTAGGAGCGGGACCGGGGAGCTGTTTTTT CASSPARSGTGELFF
TRBD2 NA TRBJ2-3 TRBV28 TGTGCCAGCAGTCGACTAGCGGACCTTTCAGATACGCAGTATTTT CASSRLADLSDTQYF
TRBD2 NA TRBJ2-3 TRBV12-3/TRBV12-4 TGTGCCAGCAGTTTCTCCCGGGACTATAACACAGATACGCAGTATTTT CASSFSRDYNTDTQYF
TRBD2 NA TRBJ2-5 TRBV11-3 TGTGCCAGCAAGCGGGAGGGGGAGACCCAGTACTTC CASKREGETQYF
TRBD2 many TRBJ2-1 TRBV7-3 TGTGCCAGCACCGATCCCGGAGGGACTAGCGGTGCGAATGAGCAGTTCTTC CASTDPGGTSGANEQFF
NA few TRBJ2-2 TRBV12-3/TRBV12-4 TGTGCCAGCAGTTTGAACGCCCCGGGGGAGCTGTTTTTT CASSLNAPGELFF
NA few TRBJ2-7 TRBV7-9 TGTGCCAGCCTAAACCAGGGGCCCGGACTGCGGGAGCAGTACTTC CASLNQGPGLREQYF
NA NA TRBJ2-1 TRBV18 TGTGCCAGCGATCCCCCACGCAGGGACGAGAGGTATGAGCAGTTCTTC CASDPPRRDERYEQFF
NA NA TRBJ2-5 TRBV13 TGTGCCAGCAGCTTAGAGGACTTCCAAGAGACCCAGTACTTC CASSLEDFQETQYF
TRBD1 NA TRBJ2-6 TRBV27 TGTGCCAGCAGTCGGGACAGGGTCTTCTCTGGGGCCAACGTCCTGACTTTC CASSRDRVFSGANVLTF